This entry features one TCR beta chain sequence. Its antigen target is currently unknown. No qualities accompany the bases; no much larger clone lies one base away. Looking up the germline V gene yields CDR1 MNHNS and CDR2 SASEGT. The junction shows trimming of 0 bases on V and 6 bases on J, plus 12 bases between the germline ends. Counted from cysteine to phenylalanine, this CDR3 has 14 amino acids. The read is trimmed to its CDR3 DNA, 42 bases read in frame from base 1. Library preparation used the immunoSEQ multiplex PCR assay. The multiplex PCR relied on a mix of 60 forward primers for TCR Vbeta segments and 13 reverse primers for TCR Jbeta segments. A multiplex PCR assay on genomic DNA amplified the CDR3 region of rearranged TCR beta genes. The Illumina HiSeq System was used to sequence the amplified TCR beta libraries as 87-base-pair reads. The paper's data handling went like this. Across the roughly 600 repertoires, a later analysis counted tens of millions of unique TCR beta chains, roughly 11 million of which were shared by at least two donors. Raw reads were error-corrected and collapsed into unique sequences by a nearest-neighbor algorithm in which closely related sequences were merged to remove PCR and sequencing errors. V, D and J gene segments were assigned by aligning CDR3 sequences to IMGT reference sequences. For a sequence to be retained, at least a six-nucleotide match to both a V gene segment and a J gene segment was required. A rearrangement counted as productive if the CDR3 had no stop codons and remained in frame with V and J, and every other rearrangement counted as non-productive. Following IMGT convention, CDR3 was defined as the stretch from the second conserved V-encoded cysteine to the conserved J-encoded phenylalanine. The earlier analysis of 500 to 650 of the donors excluded any sequence lacking an unambiguous match to a single V gene segment. An earlier analysis of fewer than 750 of the donors called V segments functional above 56.7% productive rearrangements and segregating when the between-donor standard deviation exceeded 5%. To diagnose cytomegalovirus status from the catalog of TCR beta chain sequences, a statistical classification framework was built. In a later analysis, TCR nucleotide sequences were compared against IMGT/GENE-DB human TR gene sequences so that V and J genes could be assigned. Using the TCRdist pipeline, a later analysis assigned CDR3 sequences along with most-parsimonious VDJ recombination scenarios. In a later analysis, every TCR beta chain was defined by the combination of its CDR3 amino acid sequence and its V-gene family, and reads without a unique V-gene family were dropped. A later analysis removed roughly 590 highly shared, low-generation-probability nucleotide sequences to deal with suspected cross-contamination and a sequencing artifact. In a later analysis, a clonal expansion index was calculated for each public chain from normalized within-repertoire ranks of inferred template counts. Generation probabilities in a later analysis came from a VDJ recombination model fitted to out-of-frame rearrangements, and those results were checked against IGoR. In a later analysis, TCR-TCR, TCR-HLA and TCR-CMV co-occurrence was scored with hypergeometric tests, and a repertoire-size bias correction was applied to TCR pairs. In a later analysis, false discovery rates were estimated by permuting HLA or CMV assignments 20 times. In a later analysis, co-occurring TCRs were grouped using DBSCAN, with TCRdist sequence similarity added in when clustering inside HLA-allele-positive subsets. For co-occurrence clustering, repertoires with fewer than 30,000 or more than 120,000 public chains were excluded, along with roughly 5 repertoires with anomalous nucleotide sharing. In TCRdb, the immuneACCESS table is reduced to in-frame sequences with V and J assigned. These tables do not hold every clone; where another copy was compared, an unresolved V gene accounts for under half, and the others remain unexplained. That table gives V, J and clone size, and the DNA gave D and trimming. In this sample the table shows 100,000 to 120,000 clones, around 77% of which occur a single time. 5% to 6% of the sample rests with the top ten.

The data were taken from a study of cytomegalovirus exposure and HLA in healthy donors (dated by TCRdb to the late 2010s). With respect to the entire study: An earlier analysis of more than 550 of the donors reported under 300 Gb of sequence data and 117 million unique TCR beta sequences obtained from about 179 million T cells. The study profiled the T cell repertoires of hundreds of subjects by immunosequencing and related them to cytomegalovirus serostatus. Every repertoire in the discovery cohort had been generated on one and the same sequencing platform. The aim of the study was to test whether cataloging public T cell receptors could identify signatures of past pathogen exposure. Rather than using new phenotypic data, the later analysis identified candidate immune exposures from TCR beta sequences and from how often those sequences occurred across donors. In a later genetic analysis, genome-wide SNP genotypes for about 65% of the roughly 670 donors were used, and that subset was treated as a discovery cohort. The study combined high-throughput TCR immunosequencing, statistical association of individual TCRs with disease status, and machine learning to predict cytomegalovirus infection status. Class I and class II HLA loci were covered by the typing at four-digit resolution. Donor age, sex, ethnicity and CMV serostatus were collected together with the repertoire data. A separate validation cohort of roughly 120 different subjects was used in addition to the approximately 610-subject first cohort. In a later analysis, previously published TCR beta repertoires from 670 or so donors were re-analyzed and high-resolution HLA genotyping was added so that TCR occurrence patterns could be studied. An earlier analysis of 587 of the donors applied high-throughput TCR beta sequencing to assess whether each TCR beta V gene segment acted as functional or pseudogenic. An early release that covered several hundred HLA-typed donors contained about 300 gigabases of sequencing data and about 84 million unique TCR sequences. The number of donors typed differed by locus, with about 629-630 for A, B, C, DRB1 and DQB1, more than 500 for DQA1, over 600 for DPA1, and 450 to 480 for DPB1. Four to six DR-DQ haplotypes were handled as single units for association and clustering, since linkage in the cohort was strong. Across under 500 genotyped donors of the cohort, an average of about 240,000 unique TCR beta nucleotide sequences per donor were sequenced, and roughly 20% of those sequences were non-productive. Of the 350 to 400 genotyped donors, over 65% fell in the genetic ancestry cluster associated with self-reported Caucasian donors.

The cohort consisted of hundreds of healthy bone marrow donors. At the time of sampling, every cohort member was nominally healthy, though immune exposures that went unrecorded were likely present. The donor tested CMV seropositive, placing the donor among the 290 or so seropositive members of the cohort. Each donor provided a peripheral blood sample, and peripheral blood mononuclear cells were used for TCR beta sequencing. The Qiagen DNeasy Blood Extraction Kit was used to extract genomic DNA from the blood cell samples. What the study reported, not specific to this receptor: According to a later analysis, most CMV-associated TCR beta chains appeared to be HLA-restricted, and the HLA associations seemed to be driven largely by CMV exposure. Presence/absence analyses assumed roughly uniform sequencing depth across donors, an assumption that may not hold. When HLA alleles, especially DR and DQ, strongly co-occurred, attributing TCR associations to individual alleles was difficult. Correlated functional status among segregating V segments might reflect linkage disequilibrium, but an unknown experimental factor could not be ruled out. A total of some 180 TCR beta chains were listed by the study as associated with cytomegalovirus. The sequencing pipeline was judged likely to have produced a cluster of highly shared sequence variants as a technical artifact. HLA typing was unavailable for some donors at each locus, so association tests used only the typed subset. CMV serostatus was the only immune exposure information available for the cohort. In a later analysis, the rate of TCR association differed among HLA loci, with DRB1 alleles having the most associated TCRs and HLA-C alleles having the fewest. In a later genetic analysis, a missense DCLRE1C variant was associated with V-gene and J-gene trimming of TCR beta chains, and the association was replicated in an independent cohort. In vitro tests confirmed that a few of the cytomegalovirus-associated TCR beta chains recognize cytomegalovirus antigens. According to a later genetic analysis, donors in an Asian-associated ancestry cluster had fewer N-insertions in productive TCRs than the approximately 670-donor mean. In an earlier analysis of some 500 of the donors, most TCR beta V segments were observed in productive rearrangements about 87% or about 30% of the time, broadly matching IMGT annotations. Across donors, most TCR sequences were observed very rarely, whereas some public TCRs were present in many individuals. A later analysis associated around 16,000 TCR beta sequences with specific HLA alleles at a false discovery rate of 0.05. Several of the top co-occurrence clusters appeared to be linked to parvovirus B19, influenza, CMV and Epstein-Barr virus, according to a later analysis. Cytomegalovirus status was reported to be diagnosed by the classifier with high specificity and sensitivity in both the original and validation cohorts. Compared with equally common non-associated chains, HLA-associated TCR beta chains in a later analysis were more clonally expanded and had lower generation probabilities. The authors suggested that the approach could potentially be generalized to other disease states and immunological phenotypes. Some IMGT-functional V segments, including TRBV6-2 and TRBV6-3, could not be distinguished by the 87-base-pair reads and were therefore excluded. Approximately 16 rarely observed V segments, including chromosome 9 orphons, were excluded from the earlier analysis of approximately 500 of the donors because counts were too low. A further reported finding was that TCR beta sequences accurately predicted the HLA-A and HLA-B alleles for most subjects in the first cohort. This cohort had only TCR beta chains sequenced, and the lack of alpha or paired-chain data limited which features could be detected.

In this chain, TRBV6-1 is recombined with TRBJ2-7; the D gene is possibly TRBD2, with 6 bases matching. The clonotype was recovered from a woman in her 30s in good health and CMV-seropositive. Sequencing was done on a sample of PBMCs. The DNA sequence follows: TGTGCCAGCAGTGAAGCGAAGGAACTAGCCGAGCAGTACTTC. Translation gives CASSEAKELAEQYF.